One sample yielded the 16 T cell receptor beta chains listed below, sequenced in a study of blood T cells in healthy people across ages. Sample-barcoded 5' priming and a J-beta primer mix drove a second PCR of 7 to 11 cycles. TCRdb itself ran the 5' RACE reads through MiXCR, one entry per CDR3 protein. The sample has hundreds of thousands of distinct CDR3 sequences; approximately 30% are singletons. The sequencing input was blood. These receptors all come from a woman aged 80 or over in good health.

This clonotype was counted ten times or more. The V call is TRBV5-1, the J call TRBJ2-7, with D perhaps TRBD1 or TRBD2 (5 bases each). CDR1 and CDR2 (germline): SGHRS, YFSETQ. This CDR3 has 13 residues. V lost 4 bases to trimming and J lost 3 bases, with 11 bases between them. CDR3 protein: CASSVGPGYEQYF. The CDR3 DNA reads as TGCGCCAGCAGCGTGGGACCGGGCTACGAGCAGTACTTC.

In the case of this clonotype: One end of the junction fails to match germline, which may point to a read error. The chain recombines TRBV2 with TRBJ2-2, with D perhaps matching TRBD1 (6 bases). Per the germline V gene, CDR1 is SNHLY and CDR2 is FYNNEI. The length of the CDR3 is 14 residues. Written as DNA, the CDR3 is TGTGCCAGCAAGGAACAGGGTTTCACCGGGGTGCTGTTTTTT. As protein: CASKEQGFTGVLFF.

J is TRBJ2-1 and V is TRBV20-1, with D tentatively TRBD1 or TRBD2 (5 bases each). The assigned J gene may be wrong: the sequence end matches TRBJ2-7 better. In germline, CDR1 is DFQATT, CDR2 SNEGSKA (reference sequence). The CDR3 consists of 14 residues. In DNA form, the CDR3 reads TGCAGTGCTTCTCCCGGGGCATTATACAATGAGCAGTACTTC. The encoded protein is CSASPGALYNEQYF.

Details on this clonotype: Just one base apart from a much larger clone, this may be a read error. The rearrangement uses TRBV5-1 and TRBJ2-1; 7 bases match TRBD1. Germline CDR1 reads SGHRS; CDR2 reads YFSETQ. The CDR3 covers 13 residues. After removal of 0 bases from V and 13 bases from J, the junction contained 7 bases not matched to a gene. The CDR3 DNA reads as TGCGCCAGCAGCTTGGGAATGGGACAGACCCAGTTCTTC. This encodes CASSLGMGQTQFF. Full variable domain (missing parts from reference TRBV5-1 and TRBJ2-1): KAGVTQTPRYLIKTRGQQVTLSCSPISGHRSVSWYQQTPGQGLQFLFEYFSETQRNKGNFPGRFSGRQFSNSRSEMNVSTLELGDSALYLCASSLGMGQTQFFGPGTRLTVL.

The chain employs TRBV2 and TRBJ1-6, with 7 bases identical to TRBD1. Unmatched junction bases numbered 8, after V lost 8 bases and J lost 7 bases. The CDR3 loop spans 14 amino acids. In germline, CDR1 is SNHLY, CDR2 FYNNEI. CDR3 DNA sequence: TGTGCCAGCGACTGGACAGGACCGAATTCACCCCTCCACTTT. As protein: CASDWTGPNSPLHF. Together with reference TRBV2 and TRBJ1-6, the CDR3 gives the full variable domain: EPEVTQTPSHQVTQMGQEVILRCVPISNHLYFYWYRQILGQKVEFLVSFYNNEISEKSEIFDDQFSVERPDGSNFTLKIRSTKLEDSAMYFCASDWTGPNSPLHFGNGTRLTVT.

This clonotype appeared a few times. This chain links TRBV2 with TRBJ2-7; TRBD2 agrees at 10 bases. The CDR3 loop spans 14 amino acids. V lost 4 bases and J lost 5; bases outside the gene matches: 5. Per the germline V gene, CDR1 is SNHLY and CDR2 is FYNNEI. CDR3 in amino acids: CASSGTSGLNEQYF. DNA for the CDR3: TGTGCCAGCAGTGGGACTAGCGGCTTGAACGAGCAGTACTTC.

Ten or more counts support this clonotype. V gene TRBV20-1 combines with J gene TRBJ1-1; 8 bases are shared with TRBD1. V lost 6 bases to trimming and J lost 7 bases; unmatched junction nucleotides: 16. The CDR3 totals 15 residues. In germline, CDR1 is DFQATT, CDR2 SNEGSKA (reference sequence). CDR3 bases: TGCAGTGCCCAGCCTCTGGACAGGGTCGCGATTGAAGCTTTCTTT. It is translated as CSAQPLDRVAIEAFF.

This clonotype was seen more than once but under ten times. The J gene is TRBJ1-2, the V gene TRBV11-3; 7 bases are a match to TRBD1. Germline values: CDR1 SGHNT, CDR2 YENEEA. Trimming cost V 5 bases and J 2 bases; bases outside gene matches: 8. The CDR3 spans 15 residues. The CDR3 DNA sequence: TGTGCCAGCAGCGACCAACAGGGGAGAAACTATGGCTACACCTTC. Its translation: CASSDQQGRNYGYTF.

Only a few counts were recorded for this clonotype. A much larger clone sits a single nucleotide away, making a read error possible. The chain has TRBV5-1 and TRBJ2-5; D is perhaps TRBD1 (6 bases). This CDR3 region has 14 residues. Germline V gene lookup returns CDR1 SGHRS and CDR2 YFSETQ. The V end was cut by 3 bases, the J end by 4 bases, with 13 bases between. The CDR3 DNA sequence: TGCGCCAGCAGCTGGGTTGCCAGGGGAGAGACCCAGTACTTC. It encodes CASSWVARGETQYF.

In regard to this clonotype: A clone one base away is much larger, so this may be a read error. The rearrangement joins TRBV6-2 or TRBV6-3 to TRBJ2-5, with a weak D call TRBD1 (6 bases). Germline CDR1 and CDR2: MNHEY and SVGEGT. This CDR3 spans 15 amino acids. Trimming removed 3 bases at V and 11 bases at J, with 22 bases between. The CDR3 reads CASSYSQGLGNEQYF. The CDR3 DNA reads as TGTGCCAGCAGTTATAGTCAGGGGTTGGGCAATGAGCAGTACTTC.

This clonotype was counted a few times. V is TRBV9 and J is TRBJ1-6; possible D gene TRBD1, 5 bases. With 1 base removed from V and 7 bases from J, the gap between germline ends came to 15 bases. The germline gives CDR1 SGDLS, CDR2 YYNGEE. This CDR3 has 16 amino acids. The CDR3 region is CASSVSGQGANSPLHF. The CDR3 bases are TGTGCCAGCAGCGTATCGGGGCAAGGTGCCAATTCACCCCTCCACTTT.

This clonotype was counted many times. This rearrangement joins TRBV24-1 to TRBJ2-7; D is tentatively TRBD1 or TRBD2 (5 bases each). The CDR3 runs 16 residues. Germline V gives CDR1 KGHDR, CDR2 SFDVKD. V lost 4 bases and J 2 bases, leaving 17 bases between the germline ends. Here the CDR3 reads CATSDPGTDRPYEQYF. The CDR3 coding sequence is TGTGCCACCAGTGACCCCGGGACCGATAGACCCTACGAGCAGTACTTC.

This chain uses TRBV24-1 with TRBJ1-4, with D possibly being TRBD1 (6 bases). Germline V CDR1 and CDR2: KGHDR, SFDVKD. This CDR3 has 15 amino acids. Trimming took 5 bases from V and 3 from J, leaving 12 bases between them. The CDR3 here is CATSVPQGANEKLFF. The DNA of the CDR3 is TGTGCCACCAGTGTCCCACAGGGAGCTAATGAAAAACTGTTTTTT.

This clonotype was counted only a few times. The chain employs TRBV29-1 and TRBJ1-1; unclear D gene. The germline V and J ends were trimmed by 5 bases and 3 bases, with 10 bases remaining between them. This CDR3 is 12 amino acids long. Germline-derived CDR1 and CDR2 are SQVTM and ANQGSEA. The CDR3 sequence: CSVTGSYTEAFF. DNA for the CDR3: TGCAGCGTTACCGGGTCTTACACTGAAGCTTTCTTT.

This clonotype occurred once. The V and J genes are TRBV5-1 and TRBJ2-1, with D maybe TRBD2 (6 bases). The ends were cut back, 0 bases at V and 3 bases at J, with 16 bases in the middle. Germline CDR1 reads SGHRS; CDR2 reads YFSETQ. The CDR3 extends over 17 amino acids. CDR3 coding DNA: TGCGCCAGCAGCTTGGCCTTGTTTGGTAGCGGCTACAATGAGCAGTTCTTC. Its protein product is CASSLALFGSGYNEQFF.

This clonotype showed up just a few times. The chain links TRBV7-2 to TRBJ1-1; D gene uncertain. CDR1 SGHTA and CDR2 FQGNSA come from the germline V gene. The ends were cut back, 0 bases at V and 4 bases at J, with 9 bases in the middle. This CDR3 spans 14 amino acids. In nucleotides, the CDR3 is TGTGCCAGCAGCTTAGCCAGCGCTCGCACTGAAGCTTTCTTT. It encodes CASSLASARTEAFF.